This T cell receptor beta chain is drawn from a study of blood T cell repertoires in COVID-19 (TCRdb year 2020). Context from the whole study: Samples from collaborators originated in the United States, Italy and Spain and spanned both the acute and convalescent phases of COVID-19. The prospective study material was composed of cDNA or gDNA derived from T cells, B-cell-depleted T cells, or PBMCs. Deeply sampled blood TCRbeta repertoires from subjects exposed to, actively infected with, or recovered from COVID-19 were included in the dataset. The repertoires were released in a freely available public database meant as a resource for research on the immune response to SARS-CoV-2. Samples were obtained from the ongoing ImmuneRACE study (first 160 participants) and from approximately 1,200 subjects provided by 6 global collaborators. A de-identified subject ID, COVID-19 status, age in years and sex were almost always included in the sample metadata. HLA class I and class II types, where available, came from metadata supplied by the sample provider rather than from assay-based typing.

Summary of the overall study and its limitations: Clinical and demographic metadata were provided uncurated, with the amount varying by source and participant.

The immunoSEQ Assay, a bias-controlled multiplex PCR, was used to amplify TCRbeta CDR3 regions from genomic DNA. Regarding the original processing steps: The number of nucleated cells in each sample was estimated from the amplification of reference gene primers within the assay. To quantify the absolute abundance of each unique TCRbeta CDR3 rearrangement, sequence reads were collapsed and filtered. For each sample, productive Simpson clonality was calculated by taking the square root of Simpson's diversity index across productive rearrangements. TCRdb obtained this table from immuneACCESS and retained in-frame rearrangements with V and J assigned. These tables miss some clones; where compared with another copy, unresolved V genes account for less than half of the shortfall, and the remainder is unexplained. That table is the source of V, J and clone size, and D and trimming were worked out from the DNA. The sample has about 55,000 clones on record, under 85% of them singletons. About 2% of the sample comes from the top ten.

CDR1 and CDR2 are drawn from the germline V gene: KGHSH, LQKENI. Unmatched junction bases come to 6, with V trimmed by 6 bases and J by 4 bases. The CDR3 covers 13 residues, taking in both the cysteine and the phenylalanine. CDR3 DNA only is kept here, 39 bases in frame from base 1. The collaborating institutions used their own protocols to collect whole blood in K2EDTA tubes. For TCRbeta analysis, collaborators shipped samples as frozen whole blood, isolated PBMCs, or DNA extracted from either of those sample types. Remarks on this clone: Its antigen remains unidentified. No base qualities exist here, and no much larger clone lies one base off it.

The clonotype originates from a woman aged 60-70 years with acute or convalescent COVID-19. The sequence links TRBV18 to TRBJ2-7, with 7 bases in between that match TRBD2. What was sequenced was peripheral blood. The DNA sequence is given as TGTGCCAGCTCCCGGGACTACCCTTACGAGCAGTACTTC. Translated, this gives CASSRDYPYEQYF.